These 26 T cell receptor beta chains were sequenced from one sample in a study of early stage breast cancer tumors. TCRdb's copy holds only in-frame clones and misses some; the assay was immunoSEQ multiplex PCR. The profile shows 3,000 or so clones, 60% to 75% of them singletons. Sequencing was performed on breast tumor tissue. The receptor set was obtained from a person in their 40s with breast cancer.

This clone has only a few counts. The chain joins TRBV28 to TRBJ1-2; weak D call: TRBD1 (6 bases). The length of the CDR3 is 12 residues. CDR1 MDHEN and CDR2 SYDVKM come from the germline V gene. Deletions cut 6 bases from V and 6 bases from J, with 11 bases between. Written as DNA, the CDR3 is TGTGCCAGCAGACAGGGACTGGATGGCTACACCTTC. This sequence encodes CASRQGLDGYTF.

By sample fraction, this clone is large. This chain uses TRBV11-3 with TRBJ2-3; 9 nucleotides line up with TRBD1. CDR3 length: 15 amino acids. Unmatched junction bases numbered 4, after V lost 5 bases and J lost 1 base. The germline gives CDR1 SGHNT, CDR2 YENEEA. The CDR3 region is CASSPWTGGTDTQYF. The CDR3 DNA is TGTGCCAGCAGCCCATGGACAGGGGGCACAGATACGCAGTATTTT.

V is TRBV6-5 and J is TRBJ1-2; D perhaps matches TRBD1 (6 bases). Trimming stripped 6 bases from V and 5 bases from J, with 19 bases between. Germline V CDR1 and CDR2: MNHEY, SVGAGI. There are 15 residues in the CDR3. The CDR3 DNA reads TGTGCCAGCAGCCGCAGGAGGTCCCAGGGGTATGGCTACACCTTC. It specifies CASSRRRSQGYGYTF.

The gene calls are TRBV6-5 and TRBJ2-1; TRBD2 matches 7 bases. The CDR3 covers 15 residues. Germline V CDR1 and CDR2: MNHEY, SVGAGI. With 6 bases clipped from V and 2 bases from J, the junction kept 7 bases outside the gene matches. CDR3 sequence reads: CASRERELPYNEQFF. For the CDR3, the DNA is TGTGCCAGCAGAGAGCGGGAATTACCCTACAATGAGCAGTTCTTC.

This sequence joins TRBV28 and TRBJ1-1; D is uncertain. CDR3 length: 15 amino acids. The germline V gene encodes CDR1 MDHEN and CDR2 SYDVKM. The V gene lost 5 bases and the J gene lost 1 base, with 14 bases spanning the gap. As DNA, the CDR3 is TGTGCCAGCAGTCTAGGACTGCGTAGGAACACTGAAGCTTTCTTT. The encoded protein is CASSLGLRRNTEAFF.

The chain uses TRBV4-2 and TRBJ2-7; 11 positions agree with TRBD1. The trim removed 0 bases at V and 1 base at J, leaving 5 bases unmatched. The length of the CDR3 is 17 residues. From germline, CDR1 is LGHNA and CDR2 YNFKEQ. Here the CDR3 DNA reads TGTGCCAGCAGCCAAGATAGCGGGACAGGGGGTTCCTACGAGCAGTACTTC. This sequence encodes CASSQDSGTGGSYEQYF.

A few counts support this clone. V usage is TRBV14 and J usage is TRBJ2-7; D is unresolved. The germline CDR1 and CDR2 sequences are SGHDN and FVKESK. The CDR3 has 17 amino acids. Trimming left V 2 bases short and J 3 bases short, with 20 bases between. CDR3 residues: CASSQREGWGIDYEQYF. Here the CDR3 DNA reads TGTGCCAGCAGCCAAAGGGAAGGTTGGGGAATAGACTACGAGCAGTACTTC.

This chain links TRBV28 with TRBJ1-5; the match to TRBD1 covers 10 bases. This CDR3 has 17 amino acids. CDR1 MDHEN and CDR2 SYDVKM come from the germline V gene. V shed 2 bases, J shed 2 bases, and the junction held 6 bases outside the gene matches. The CDR3 here is CASSLGDRGRGNQPQHF. CDR3 DNA sequence: TGTGCCAGCAGTTTAGGGGACAGGGGAAGGGGCAATCAGCCCCAGCATTTT. Filled out from reference TRBV28 and TRBJ1-5, the complete variable domain reads DVKVTQSSRYLVKRTGEKVFLECVQDMDHENMFWYRQDPGLGLRLIYFSYDVKMKEKGDIPEGYSVSREKKERFSLILESASTNQTSMYLCASSLGDRGRGNQPQHFGDGTRLSIL.

J is TRBJ1-2 and V is TRBV9; weak D call: TRBD1 (6 bases). Germline CDR1 and CDR2: SGDLS and YYNGEE. The germline V and J ends were trimmed by 0 bases and 1 base, with 16 bases remaining between them. The CDR3 consists of 17 residues. CDR3 residues: CASSVVSRTDLNYGYTF. CDR3 DNA sequence: TGTGCCAGCAGCGTAGTTTCCCGGACAGACCTTAACTATGGCTACACCTTC. Full variable domain (missing parts from reference TRBV9 and TRBJ1-2): DSGVTQTPKHLITATGQRVTLRCSPRSGDLSVYWYQQSLDQGLQFLIQYYNGEERAKGNILERFSAQQFPDLHSELNLSSLELGDSALYFCASSVVSRTDLNYGYTFGSGTRLTVV.

This chain joins TRBV30 and TRBJ1-5, with TRBD1 matching 12 bases. Looked up from germline, CDR1 is GTSNPN and CDR2 is SVGIG (reference sequence). V lost 0 bases and J lost 7; bases outside the gene matches: 4. This CDR3 contains 15 residues. As DNA, the CDR3 is TGTGCCTGGAGTGTTGGGACAGGGGGCTGGCAGCCCCAGCATTTT. As protein: CAWSVGTGGWQPQHF.

CDR3 nucleotide sequence: TGCAGCGTTGACAGGGACCAATCGGATACGCAGTATTTT. As protein: CSVDRDQSDTQYF. This chain links TRBV29-1 with TRBJ2-3; D may correspond to TRBD1 or TRBD2 (5 bases each). This CDR3 comprises 13 residues. V lost 3 bases to trimming and J lost 6 bases, with 13 bases between them. The germline V gene encodes CDR1 SQVTM and CDR2 ANQGSEA.

The rearrangement joins TRBV11-2 to TRBJ1-1; D ambiguous. The length of the CDR3 is 13 residues. Trimming stripped 4 bases from V and 12 bases from J, with 18 bases between. Germline V CDR1 and CDR2: SGHAT, FQNNGV. The chain's CDR3 is CASSSGRSGRPFF. In DNA, the CDR3 is TGTGCCAGCAGCTCCGGACGTAGCGGGAGGCCTTTCTTT. The variable domain in full, with the rest retrieved from reference TRBV11-2 and TRBJ1-1, is EAGVAQSPRYKIIEKRQSVAFWCNPISGHATLYWYQQILGQGPKLLIQFQNNGVVDDSQLPKDRFSAERLKGVDSTLKIQPAKLEDSAVYLCASSSGRSGRPFFGQGTRLTVV.

The rearrangement joins TRBV6-5 to TRBJ1-1, with a possible D match to TRBD1 (5 bases). V was pared by 1 base and J by 5 bases, with 8 bases between. Germline-derived CDR1 and CDR2 are MNHEY and SVGAGI. The length of the CDR3 is 13 residues. The CDR3 here is CASSYLGGTEAFF. In nucleotides, the CDR3 is TGTGCCAGCAGTTACTTGGGGGGTACTGAAGCTTTCTTT.

The chain employs TRBV27 and TRBJ1-5; D perhaps matches TRBD1 (5 bases). The CDR3 is 17 amino acids. Per germline, CDR1 MNHEY and CDR2 SMNVEV (reference sequence). V was pared by 0 bases and J by 1 base, with 13 bases between. CDR3 in amino acids: CASSLSWGYPSNQPQHF. The CDR3 DNA reads as TGTGCCAGCAGTTTATCGTGGGGGTACCCAAGCAATCAGCCCCAGCATTTT.

This clone was observed a handful of times. The rearrangement joins TRBV14 to TRBJ2-2, with 11 bases identical to TRBD2. The CDR3 covers 16 residues. Germline loops: CDR1 SGHDN, CDR2 FVKESK. The J segment lost 6 bases and the V segment lost 3 bases, leaving 6 bases of the junction unmatched. The CDR3 nucleotides read TGTGCCAGCAGCCAGGGACTAGCGGCCCTTCCCGGGGAGCTGTTTTTT. This gives the protein CASSQGLAALPGELFF. The full variable domain, in which reference TRBV14 and TRBJ2-2 provide the parts outside the CDR3, is EAGVTQFPSHSVIEKGQTVTLRCDPISGHDNLYWYRRVMGKEIKFLLHFVKESKQDESGMPNNRFLAERTGGTYSTLKVQPAELEDSGVYFCASSQGLAALPGELFFGEGSRLTVL.

Concerning this clone itself: At one end the junction does not follow the germline gene, possibly because of a read error. This chain uses TRBV25-1 with TRBJ2-2, with D perhaps matching TRBD1 or TRBD2 (5 bases each). This CDR3 spans 15 amino acids. Germline V gives CDR1 MGHDK, CDR2 SYGVNS. CDR3 sequence (DNA): TGTGCCAGGATAAAGGGGCGGGTCGAACACCGGGGAGCTGTTTTT. Encoded protein: CARIKGRVEHRGAVF.

The chain has TRBV6-1 and TRBJ2-6, with D possibly matching TRBD1 (6 bases). V was clipped by 0 bases and J by 3 bases, with 6 bases between them. This CDR3 is built from 15 residues. The germline gives CDR1 MNHNS, CDR2 SASEGT. The CDR3 loop is CASSEAGGGANVLTF. The CDR3 DNA reads TGTGCCAGCAGTGAAGCAGGGGGTGGGGCCAACGTCCTGACTTTC.

This clone was observed a few times. CDR3 in amino acids: CASSPLLAGEGETQYF. CDR3 nucleotide sequence: TGTGCCAGCTCACCTTTGTTAGCGGGAGAAGGAGAGACCCAGTACTTC. V gene TRBV18 combines with J gene TRBJ2-5; 9 bases agree with TRBD2. V shed 3 bases, J shed 4 bases, and the junction held 9 bases outside the gene matches. Germline CDR1 is KGHSH and CDR2 is LQKENI. The CDR3 has 16 residues.

The rearrangement uses TRBV11-1 and TRBJ2-3; 14 bases map to TRBD2. The CDR3 is 15 residues long. V lost 5 bases, J lost 7 bases, and 5 bases stayed unmatched. Germline CDR1 is SGHAT and CDR2 is FQDESV (reference sequence). Here the CDR3 reads CASSVGTSGRNTQYF. The CDR3 nucleotides are TGTGCCAGCAGCGTCGGGACTAGCGGGAGAAATACGCAGTATTTT.

V gene TRBV30 combines with J gene TRBJ2-5; weak D call: TRBD2 (5 bases). The V and J ends lost 0 bases and 5 bases respectively, with 7 bases between them. Germline CDR1 is GTSNPN and CDR2 is SVGIG (reference sequence). The CDR3 runs to 12 residues. CDR3 amino acids: CAWSVAVETQYF. DNA of the CDR3: TGTGCCTGGAGTGTAGCGGTGGAGACCCAGTACTTC.

The chain links TRBV5-8 to TRBJ1-5; D possibly corresponds to TRBD1 (5 bases). Germline assignment: CDR1 SGHTS and CDR2 YDEGEE. The CDR3 contains 15 residues. V was trimmed by 2 bases and J by 6 bases, leaving 15 bases between them. The CDR3 here is CASSLSRSGIQPQHF. The CDR3 nucleotides read TGTGCCAGCAGCTTATCTCGATCAGGGATTCAGCCCCAGCATTTT.

The V gene is TRBV28, the J gene TRBJ2-7; no reliable D call. Germline CDR1 and CDR2: MDHEN and SYDVKM. Deletions cut 8 bases from V and 0 bases from J, with 14 bases between. The CDR3 spans 14 residues. In nucleotides, the CDR3 is TGTGCCAGCCCCCAACTCTTTTTCTCCTACGAGCAGTACTTC. Amino acids: CASPQLFFSYEQYF.

This clone was detected a few times. V usage is TRBV27 and J usage is TRBJ2-7, with TRBD1 identical over 10 bases. Germline trimming cut 6 bases from V and 2 bases from J; bases unmatched to any gene: 1. This CDR3 is built from 13 residues. From germline, CDR1 is MNHEY and CDR2 SMNVEV (reference sequence). CDR3 nucleotides: TGTGCCAGCAGAGGACAGGGGGCCTACGAGCAGTACTTC. Residues: CASRGQGAYEQYF.

The gene calls are TRBV7-6 and TRBJ1-3, with TRBD1 identical over 8 bases. With 6 bases clipped from V and 0 bases from J, the junction kept 4 bases outside the gene matches. CDR1 is SGHVS, CDR2 FNYEAQ, per germline. This CDR3 has 15 amino acids. Written as DNA, the CDR3 is TGTGCCAGCAGGCCCGGACAGGGCTCTGGAAACACCATATATTTT. Translating it yields CASRPGQGSGNTIYF. Using reference TRBV7-6 and TRBJ1-3 for the parts outside the CDR3, the full variable domain is GAGVSQSPRYKVTKRGQDVALRCDPISGHVSLYWYRQALGQGPEFLTYFNYEAQQDKSGLPNDRFSAERPEGSISTLTIQRTEQRDSAMYRCASRPGQGSGNTIYFGEGSWLTVV.

This rearrangement joins TRBV7-6 to TRBJ2-1; D may be TRBD2 (5 bases). The ends were cut back, 6 bases at V and 7 bases at J, with 19 bases in the middle. CDR3 length equals 15 residues. Per the germline V gene, CDR1 is SGHVS and CDR2 is FNYEAQ. CDR3 protein: CASSSPQTGRNEQFF. The CDR3 DNA reads as TGTGCCAGCAGTTCCCCCCAGACGGGGAGAAATGAGCAGTTCTTC.

The gene calls are TRBV7-3 and TRBJ2-7; D may correspond to TRBD1 or TRBD2 (5 bases each). The CDR3 spans 14 residues. The germline V gene has CDR1 SGHTA and CDR2 FQGTGA. V was pared by 1 base and J by 4 bases, with 11 bases between. This chain's CDR3 is CASSLSGGAYEQYF. CDR3 in DNA: TGTGCCAGCAGCTTAAGTGGGGGTGCATACGAGCAGTACTTC.